This T cell receptor (beta chain) was found in a study of CD8 T cells in Susac syndrome. CDR3 length: 15 amino acids. Germline CDR1 and CDR2: DFQATT and SNEGSKA (reference sequence). The V segment lost 3 bases and the J segment 8 bases; nucleotides outside the gene matches: 14. Notes on this clonotype: Its antigen is currently unknown.

Reverse transcription of about 0.45 to 1 ug RNA was carried out with random hexamers. immunoSEQ multiplex PCR amplified TCR beta CDR3 across 54 Vbeta, 13 Jbeta. TCRdb fed the immunoSEQ multiplex PCR reads into MiXCR, producing one record per CDR3 protein. The sample has under 200,000 distinct CDR3 sequences; 90% to 97% are singletons. General study findings and limits: The TCR sequencing and HLA analysis in the study involved a relatively small number of individuals, as the study acknowledged.

The TCR sequence derives from a human donor with Susac syndrome. The V and J genes are TRBV20-1 and TRBJ1-2; 8 bases are shared with TRBD1. Sample: CD4+ T cells from PBMCs. This CDR3 is CSARSGDRPLSGYTF. Here the CDR3 DNA reads TGCAGTGCTAGGAGTGGGGACAGGCCCCTCTCGGGCTACACCTTC.